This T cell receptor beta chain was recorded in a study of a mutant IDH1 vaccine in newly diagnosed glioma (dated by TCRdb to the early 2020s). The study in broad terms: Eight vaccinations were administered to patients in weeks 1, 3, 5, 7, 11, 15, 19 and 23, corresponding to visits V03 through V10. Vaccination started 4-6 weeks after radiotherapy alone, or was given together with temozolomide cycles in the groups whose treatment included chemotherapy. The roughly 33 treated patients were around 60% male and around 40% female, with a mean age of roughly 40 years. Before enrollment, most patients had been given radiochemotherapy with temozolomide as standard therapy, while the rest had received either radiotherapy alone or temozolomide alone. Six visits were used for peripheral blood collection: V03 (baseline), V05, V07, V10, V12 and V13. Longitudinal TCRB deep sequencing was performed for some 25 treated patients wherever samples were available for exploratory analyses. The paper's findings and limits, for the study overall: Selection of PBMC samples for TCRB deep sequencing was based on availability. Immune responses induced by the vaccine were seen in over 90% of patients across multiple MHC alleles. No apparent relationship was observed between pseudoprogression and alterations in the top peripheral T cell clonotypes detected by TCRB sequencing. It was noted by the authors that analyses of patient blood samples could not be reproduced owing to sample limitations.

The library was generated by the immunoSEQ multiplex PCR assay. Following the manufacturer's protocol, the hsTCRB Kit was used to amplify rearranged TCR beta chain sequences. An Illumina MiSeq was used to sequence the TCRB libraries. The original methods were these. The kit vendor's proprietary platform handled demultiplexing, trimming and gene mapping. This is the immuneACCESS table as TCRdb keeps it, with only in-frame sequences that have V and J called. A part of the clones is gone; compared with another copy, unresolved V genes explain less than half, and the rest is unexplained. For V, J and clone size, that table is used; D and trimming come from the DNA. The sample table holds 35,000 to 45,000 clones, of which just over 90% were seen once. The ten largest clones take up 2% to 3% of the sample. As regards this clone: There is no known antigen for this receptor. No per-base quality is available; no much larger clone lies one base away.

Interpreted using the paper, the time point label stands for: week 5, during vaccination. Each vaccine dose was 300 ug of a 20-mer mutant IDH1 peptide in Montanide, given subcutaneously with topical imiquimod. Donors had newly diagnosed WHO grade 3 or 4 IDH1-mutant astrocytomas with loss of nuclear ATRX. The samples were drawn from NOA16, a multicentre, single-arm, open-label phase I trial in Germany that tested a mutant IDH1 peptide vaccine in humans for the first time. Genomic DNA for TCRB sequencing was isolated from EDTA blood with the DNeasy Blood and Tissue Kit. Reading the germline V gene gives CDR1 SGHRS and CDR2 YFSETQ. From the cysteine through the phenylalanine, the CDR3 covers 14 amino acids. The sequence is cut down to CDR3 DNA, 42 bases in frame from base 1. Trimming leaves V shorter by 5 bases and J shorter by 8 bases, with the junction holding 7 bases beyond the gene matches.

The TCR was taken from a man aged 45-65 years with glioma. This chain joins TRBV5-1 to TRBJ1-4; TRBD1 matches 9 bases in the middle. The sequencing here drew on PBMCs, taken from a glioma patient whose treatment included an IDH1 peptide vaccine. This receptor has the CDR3 CASRRDRVEEKLFF. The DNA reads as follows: TGCGCCAGCAGGCGGGACAGGGTCGAAGAAAAACTGTTTTTT.